This record looks at one T cell receptor (beta chain) sequence and its context. Its antigen is unknown. These data are taken from a study of glioma-infiltrating T cells after dendritic cell vaccination. Study outcomes and limitations: Estimated pretreatment TIL content predicted outcome after dendritic cell vaccination.

Fresh-frozen tumor tissue and more than two years of survival data were available for all. PBMC were collected before vaccination, two weeks after the third vaccination, and at progression. Amplification used 60 V beta primers and 13 J beta primers. Clones were sequenced by immunoSEQ multiplex PCR, and TCRdb holds only the in-frame ones, with some missing. Of 80,000 to 100,000 clones listed, roughly 83% are singletons. The CDR3 contains 15 residues. V lost 5 bases to trimming and J lost 10 bases; unmatched junction nucleotides: 10. The germline V gene has CDR1 MNHEY and CDR2 SMNVEV (reference sequence).

The source material was blood, sampled before dendritic cell vaccination. This sequence originates from a human donor with glioblastoma. The chain combines TRBV27 with TRBJ1-5; 11 bases are shared with TRBD1. CDR3 region: CASSGSGTGGHPQHF. For the CDR3, the DNA is TGTGCCAGCAGTGGATCCGGGACAGGGGGGCATCCCCAGCATTTT.